This record covers a single T cell receptor (beta chain). At one of its ends the junction is not consistent with the germline gene, which may arise from a read error. Authors' methods: Estimation of nucleated cell counts relied on the amplification of reference gene primers. Assay used: immunoSEQ multiplex PCR; TCRdb lists only in-frame clones, some missing. V and J calls and clone size are as listed in that table; D and trimming were resolved from the DNA. Of 200,000 to 250,000 clones listed, around 84% are singletons. The data stem from a study of blood T cell repertoires in COVID-19. For the study at large: Samples representing acute and convalescent COVID-19 were sourced from the United States, Italy and Spain. The analysed material was cDNA or gDNA that came from T cells, B-cell-depleted T cells, or PBMCs.

CDR3 size: 17 residues. Germline V CDR1 and CDR2: SGHTA, FQGNSA. The source of this sequence is a man aged 35 to 55 with acute or convalescent COVID-19. The sequenced material came from peripheral blood. The rearrangement uses TRBV7-2 and TRBJ2-1, with TRBD2 matching 7 bases. CDR3 sequence: CASSLGLAANSYNERFF. The CDR3 region has the DNA TGTGCCAGCAGCTTAGGCCTAGCGGCTAACTCCTACAATGAGCGGTTCTTC.